This section outlines one T cell receptor beta chain sequence together with its context. Only in-frame clones appear in the TCRdb table, and some are missing; sequencing was by immunoSEQ multiplex PCR. Of approximately 300,000 clones listed, approximately 92% are singletons. The source of the sample is a study of blood T cell repertoires in COVID-19. Study overall: Acute and convalescent COVID-19 specimens originated in the United States, Italy and Spain.

The CDR3 loop spans 13 amino acids. Germline CDR1 and CDR2: MNHNY and SVGAGI (reference sequence). Trimming removed 6 bases from V and 2 bases from J, with 10 bases in between. Sequenced material: PBMCs or T cells enriched from blood (not recorded which). The receptor was derived from a young woman who had recovered from COVID-19. The gene calls are TRBV6-6 and TRBJ1-2, with D possibly being TRBD1 (6 bases). The CDR3 spells CASSPGHNYGYTF. As DNA, the CDR3 is TGTGCCAGCAGCCCGGGACACAACTATGGCTACACCTTC.